This T cell receptor (beta chain) was recovered during a study of OX40 agonist ivuxolimab in advanced cancers. This clone was detected once. TCRdb's copy holds only in-frame clones and misses some; the assay was immunoSEQ multiplex PCR. This table has approximately 3,000 clones, roughly 80% appearing once. The germline V gene has CDR1 SGHVS and CDR2 FQNEAQ. The CDR3 loop spans 16 amino acids. V lost 5 bases, J lost 2 bases, and 19 bases lay in between. This TCR was recovered from an adult with an advanced solid tumor such as melanoma, head and neck, liver or kidney cancer. The V and J genes are TRBV7-8 and TRBJ2-7, with D possibly TRBD2 on 5 matching bases. The starting material was CD4+ or CD8+ T cells sorted from blood, obtained in a trial of the OX40 agonist ivuxolimab. CDR3 in DNA: TGTGCCAGCAGCCCTCTCGGCGGGCCTACCGCCTACGAGCAGTACTTC. This encodes CASSPLGGPTAYEQYF. Full variable domain (rest looked up from reference TRBV7-8 and TRBJ2-7): GAGVSQSPRYKVAKRGQDVALRCDPISGHVSLFWYQQALGQGPEFLTYFQNEAQLDKSGLPSDRFFAERPEGSVSTLKIQRTQQEDSAVYLCASSPLGGPTAYEQYFGPGTRLTVT.